Given below is one TCR beta chain in context. Its antigen remains unidentified. The entry originates in a study of identical twins. The study, taken as a whole, reports: The more abundant beta clonotypes in cord blood had fewer insertions, and memory repertoires did not show this.

MiXCR, applied by TCRdb to the 5' RACE reads, yields one record per CDR3 protein. The table includes over 600,000 distinct CDR3 sequences, 21% detected once. The CDR3 length is 10 residues. V was pared by 6 bases and J by 2 bases, with 2 bases between. From germline, CDR1 is SGHKS and CDR2 YYEKEE (reference sequence). Donors uniformly comprised healthy Caucasians. The same sample was also studied in work on T cells expressing NK-cell markers.

The receptor was derived from a woman aged 18-35 years in good health. Sample: PBMCs. This chain uses TRBV5-5 with TRBJ1-1, with D unresolved. The CDR3: CASTNTEAFF. CDR3 nucleotide sequence: TGTGCCAGCACTAACACTGAAGCTTTCTTT.